This T cell receptor beta chain comes out of a study of response to subunit inactivated influenza vaccine. Study-level points and caveats: Each seasonal influenza vaccination, the authors suggested, recruits few new T cells.

Each CDR3 protein gets one entry after TCRdb re-called the RT-PCR reads with MiXCR. The data hold about 700,000 distinct CDR3 sequences, with approximately 15% observed a single time. This clonotype was counted only a few times. Its specificity is unknown. The specimen was PBMCs from blood, collected 14 to 15 days before vaccination. This clonotype was sampled from a man aged 50 or older who received an inactivated influenza vaccine.

The CDR3 reads CASSLAPRAADTQYF. As DNA, the CDR3 is TGTGCCAGCAGCTTAGCTCCGCGGGCCGCAGATACGCAGTATTTT. The chain combines TRBV11-2 with TRBJ2-3, with a possible D match to TRBD2 (5 bases). The length of the CDR3 is 15 residues. CDR1 and CDR2 (germline): SGHAT, FQNNGV. The V gene lost 1 base and the J gene lost 4 bases, with 12 bases spanning the gap.